Presented here are 14 T cell receptor beta chains from one specimen sequenced in a study of radiotherapy plus CTLA-4 blockade in lung cancer. The protocol was immunoSEQ multiplex PCR, while the TCRdb copy is restricted to in-frame clones and leaves out a portion. This sample has roughly 66,000 clones, with about 83% found just once. The input for sequencing was peripheral blood, taken from a patient treated with radiotherapy plus ipilimumab. Receptors were obtained from a human donor with non-small cell lung cancer who had a partial response to radiotherapy plus ipilimumab.

In DNA, the CDR3 is TGCGCCAGCAGCGAGGTGATAAACACTGAAGCTTTCTTT. Translated, it gives CASSEVINTEAFF. This chain connects TRBV5-1 to TRBJ1-1; no firm D call. The CDR3 length is 13 residues. CDR1 is SGHRS, CDR2 YFSETQ, per germline. V dropped 4 bases and J dropped 2 bases, with 9 bases sitting between them.

This clone has just one count. The chain uses TRBV19 and TRBJ1-4; D may be TRBD1 (6 bases). V was cut by 6 bases and J by 8 bases, with 28 bases left in between. This CDR3 region has 18 residues. Per germline, CDR1 LNHDA and CDR2 SQIVND (reference sequence). The DNA for the CDR3 is TGTGCCAGTAGCAACCAGGGGAGGGGAGGGCGGAGAGGCGAAAAACTGTTTTTT. This encodes CASSNQGRGGRRGEKLFF.

The chain is built from TRBV7-8 and TRBJ2-7; TRBD2 agrees at 8 bases. The CDR3 is 14 residues long. Trimming at V came to 2 bases and at J to 1 base, leaving 1 base not matched to a gene. Germline CDR1 reads SGHVS; CDR2 reads FQNEAQ. In nucleotides, the CDR3 is TGTGCCAGCAGCTTAAGCGGGAGATCCTACGAGCAGTACTTC. Amino acids: CASSLSGRSYEQYF.

This rearrangement joins TRBV19 to TRBJ1-5; D remains unclear. Trimming pared 0 bases from V and 7 bases from J, leaving 16 bases between. This CDR3 is 16 amino acids long. The germline V gene has CDR1 LNHDA and CDR2 SQIVND (reference sequence). CDR3 region: CASSIDLSRRAQPQHF. The CDR3 coding sequence is TGTGCCAGTAGTATAGATCTGTCTCGGAGGGCCCAGCCCCAGCATTTT.

The chain joins TRBV27 to TRBJ2-3, with 10 bases matching TRBD1. The length of the CDR3 is 15 residues. Trimming at V came to 8 bases and at J to 3 bases, leaving 8 bases not matched to a gene. CDR1 is MNHEY, CDR2 SMNVEV, per germline (reference sequence). This CDR3 is CASALRTGGTDTQYF. The CDR3 coding sequence is TGTGCCAGCGCACTAAGGACAGGGGGGACAGATACGCAGTATTTT.

The CDR3 sequence: CASSALTGTDYNEQFF. As DNA, the CDR3 is TGCGCCAGCAGCGCGCTTACCGGGACAGATTACAATGAGCAGTTCTTC. The chain joins TRBV5-1 to TRBJ2-1; 7 bases fit TRBD1. Germline CDR1 SGHRS, CDR2 YFSETQ. With V trimmed by 4 bases and J by 4 bases, 11 bases remained unmatched. This CDR3 is 16 amino acids long.

This clone was observed a few times. CDR3 sequence reads: CASSSLLAGVEETQYF. CDR3 nucleotides: TGTGCCAGCAGTTCGCTTCTAGCGGGAGTCGAGGAGACCCAGTACTTC. The genes are TRBV28 and TRBJ2-5; 10 nucleotides line up with TRBD2. The CDR3 totals 16 residues. With V trimmed by 4 bases and J by 5 bases, 10 bases remained unmatched. The germline V gene has CDR1 MDHEN and CDR2 SYDVKM.

The chain combines TRBV28 with TRBJ2-7, with a weak D call TRBD2 (5 bases). The CDR3 is 13 residues long. The V end lost 7 bases, the J end lost 6 bases, and 16 bases lay between the germline ends. Germline-derived CDR1 and CDR2 are MDHEN and SYDVKM. DNA of the CDR3: TGTGCCAGCACCTCCCTGGTGGGGAGCGAGCAGTACTTC. This translates into CASTSLVGSEQYF.

This chain connects TRBV18 to TRBJ2-7; TRBD1 is a possible D gene (6 bases). V lost 3 bases and J lost 3, with 15 bases in between. The CDR3 totals 15 residues. Germline lookup yields CDR1 KGHSH and CDR2 LQKENI. CDR3 coding DNA: TGTGCCAGCTCACCCCCGGGACAACAGGGCTACGAGCAGTACTTC. Its protein is CASSPPGQQGYEQYF.

The gene calls are TRBV18 and TRBJ1-2; 9 positions match TRBD1. Germline CDR1 KGHSH, CDR2 LQKENI. The CDR3 is 16 residues long. V lost 1 base, J lost 1 base, and 4 bases stayed unmatched. CDR3 amino acids: CASSPRTGVNNYGYTF. Written as DNA, the CDR3 is TGTGCCAGCTCACCACGGACAGGGGTGAATAACTATGGCTACACCTTC.

In this sample, this clone is medium-sized. The chain carries TRBV5-1 and TRBJ2-7; TRBD2 might be the D (6 bases). The CDR3 contains 15 residues. The ends were cut back, 3 bases at V and 0 bases at J, with 13 bases in the middle. Germline V gives CDR1 SGHRS, CDR2 YFSETQ. DNA for the CDR3: TGCGCCAGCAGCTCTGGAGCGGGCGGCTCCTACGAGCAGTACTTC. Protein: CASSSGAGGSYEQYF.

In DNA form, the CDR3 reads TGCGCCAGCCAGGGAAGCAATGAAAAACTGTTTTTT. This gives the protein CASQGSNEKLFF. The chain couples TRBV10-1 to TRBJ1-4, with D possibly being TRBD1 (5 bases). Between the trimmed V and J ends, which lost 8 bases and 5 bases, there was a span of 9 bases. Per the germline V gene, CDR1 is WNHNN and CDR2 is SYGVQD (reference sequence). CDR3 length equals 12 residues.

This rearrangement joins TRBV2 to TRBJ2-7; D possibly corresponds to TRBD2 (5 bases). Germline CDR1 SNHLY, CDR2 FYNNEI. V gave up 3 bases and J gave up 7 bases, with 31 bases separating them. This CDR3 is built from 19 residues. The CDR3 DNA is TGTGCCAGCAGTGAGGTATCTCCTTCCTTGACGATCGGCACGGGGGAGCAGTACTTC. Its protein is CASSEVSPSLTIGTGEQYF.

The CDR3 region is CASSYSRGGSNQPQHF. In nucleotides, the CDR3 is TGTGCCAGCAGTTACTCGAGAGGGGGTAGCAATCAGCCCCAGCATTTT. The rearrangement uses TRBV6-6 and TRBJ1-5; maybe TRBD1 (6 bases). Germline CDR1 reads MNHNY; CDR2 reads SVGAGI (reference sequence). CDR3 length: 16 residues. Between the trimmed V and J ends, which lost 0 bases and 0 bases, there was a span of 9 bases.